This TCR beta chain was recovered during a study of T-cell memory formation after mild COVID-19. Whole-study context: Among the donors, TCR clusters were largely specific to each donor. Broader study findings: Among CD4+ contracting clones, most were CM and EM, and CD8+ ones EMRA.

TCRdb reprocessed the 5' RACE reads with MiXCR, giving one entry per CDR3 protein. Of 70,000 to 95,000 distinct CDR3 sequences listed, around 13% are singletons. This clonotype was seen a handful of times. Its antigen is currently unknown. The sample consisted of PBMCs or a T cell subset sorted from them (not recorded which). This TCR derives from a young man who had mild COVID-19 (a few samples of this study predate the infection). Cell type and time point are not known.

In DNA form, the CDR3 reads TGCGCCAGCAGCCAAGCTCCCGGGTCGGACGAGCAGTACTTC. As protein: CASSQAPGSDEQYF. The chain combines TRBV4-1 with TRBJ2-7; no definite D call. Trimming took off 1 base at V and 5 bases at J, with 12 bases between the two ends. Germline V gene lookup returns CDR1 MGHRA and CDR2 YSYEKL. This CDR3 contains 14 residues.